These 19 T cell receptor beta chains were all obtained from the same sample, sequenced in a study of blood T cells in healthy people across ages. Using a J-beta primer mix together with a sample-barcoded 5' primer, a second PCR was run for roughly 7 to 11 cycles. TCRdb reprocessed the 5' RACE reads via MiXCR and lists one record per CDR3 protein. Of over 450,000 distinct CDR3 sequences in the sample, about 25% were seen once. The same data also contributed to another study, on T cells of mothers and their children.

Source material: blood. All receptors derive from a boy younger than 18 in good health.

The V gene is TRBV9, the J gene TRBJ1-4; D perhaps matches TRBD1 (6 bases). Deletions cut 0 bases from V and 4 bases from J, with 10 bases between. The CDR3 is 15 residues long. Germline V gene data show CDR1 as SGDLS and CDR2 as YYNGEE. The CDR3 loop is CASSVDQGGNEKLFF. The CDR3 DNA reads as TGTGCCAGCAGCGTAGATCAAGGGGGTAATGAAAAACTGTTTTTT. Full variable domain (outside the CDR3, taken from reference TRBV9 and TRBJ1-4): DSGVTQTPKHLITATGQRVTLRCSPRSGDLSVYWYQQSLDQGLQFLIQYYNGEERAKGNILERFSAQQFPDLHSELNLSSLELGDSALYFCASSVDQGGNEKLFFGSGTQLSVL.

The chain uses TRBV28 and TRBJ1-5; TRBD1 agrees at 12 bases. With 4 bases clipped from V and 6 bases from J, the junction kept 7 bases outside the gene matches. The CDR3 sequence is 16 residues long. Germline V gene lookup returns CDR1 MDHEN and CDR2 SYDVKM. CDR3 protein: CASSWSGQGAPQPQHF. Here the CDR3 DNA reads TGTGCCAGCAGTTGGTCGGGACAGGGGGCACCTCAGCCCCAGCATTTT.

The sample holds a few counts of this clonotype. This chain connects TRBV7-9 to TRBJ2-7; D gene ambiguous. The V end was cut by 11 bases, the J end by 5 bases, with 16 bases between. This CDR3 contains 12 residues. Germline CDR1 is SEHNR and CDR2 is FQNEAQ (reference sequence). CDR3 bases: TGTGCCGTTGGCGGCATTTCCAACGAGCAGTACTTC. Its translation: CAVGGISNEQYF.

This clonotype has a handful of counts. V is TRBV12-3 or TRBV12-4 and J is TRBJ1-1, with TRBD1 as a possible D gene (6 bases). Deletions cut 5 bases from V and 3 bases from J, with 10 bases between. CDR3 length: 13 residues. CDR3 protein: CASSSTGHTEAFF. The DNA of the CDR3 is TGTGCCAGCAGTAGTACAGGGCACACTGAAGCTTTCTTT.

This chain connects TRBV20-1 to TRBJ1-2, with TRBD1 matching over 10 bases. Germline loops: CDR1 DFQATT, CDR2 SNEGSKA (reference sequence). The CDR3 has 16 amino acids. CDR3: CITILGTGDWDYGYTF. For the CDR3, the DNA is TGCATCACAATTCTCGGGACAGGGGACTGGGACTATGGCTACACCTTC.

CDR3 sequence reads: CASSLNRGNEQFF. The DNA of the CDR3 is TGTGCCAGCAGTTTAAATAGAGGCAATGAGCAGTTCTTC. The rearrangement links TRBV27 to TRBJ2-1; D is unclear. Germline CDR1 reads MNHEY; CDR2 reads SMNVEV (reference sequence). Trimming pared 2 bases from V and 6 bases from J, leaving 8 bases between. This CDR3 has 13 residues.

The chain joins TRBV7-9 to TRBJ2-2; 12 bases line up with TRBD2. Germline-derived CDR1 and CDR2 are SEHNR and FQNEAQ (reference sequence). This CDR3 region has 16 residues. V gave up 5 bases and J gave up 4 bases; unmatched junction bases: 5. The CDR3: CASSPPTSGSTGELFF. The CDR3 nucleotides are TGTGCCAGCAGCCCGCCGACTAGCGGGAGCACCGGGGAGCTGTTTTTT.

The rearrangement links TRBV12-3 or TRBV12-4 to TRBJ1-2; D unresolved. CDR3 length: 12 amino acids. Trimming shortened V by 3 bases and J by 1 base, and 3 bases separated the two germline ends. In DNA, the CDR3 is TGTGCCAGCAGTTTTGATAACTATGGCTACACCTTC. It yields the protein CASSFDNYGYTF.

V is TRBV19 and J is TRBJ2-7; 10 nucleotides align to TRBD2. The trim removed 3 bases at V and 2 bases at J, leaving 4 bases unmatched. Germline V gene data show CDR1 as LNHDA and CDR2 as SQIVND (reference sequence). CDR3 length: 15 amino acids. CDR3: CASSMLAGGTYEQYF. CDR3 sequence (DNA): TGTGCCAGTAGTATGTTAGCGGGAGGCACCTACGAGCAGTACTTC.

The chain uses TRBV5-5 and TRBJ2-2; D may be TRBD1 (5 bases). Germline CDR1 reads SGHKS; CDR2 reads YYEKEE (reference sequence). Trimming cost V 4 bases and J 4 bases, with 8 bases left between them. The CDR3 contains 13 residues. As DNA, the CDR3 is TGTGCCAGCAGCGGGGCCGTCACCGGGGAGCTGTTTTTT. Translating gives CASSGAVTGELFF.

V gene TRBV28 combines with J gene TRBJ2-5; D may match TRBD1 or TRBD2 (5 bases each). The J call may not be correct, given that the DNA end is closer to TRBJ2-1. Germline V CDR1 and CDR2: MDHEN, SYDVKM. The CDR3 contains 15 residues. The CDR3 sequence: CASSSPTSGASEQFF. The CDR3 coding sequence is TGTGCCAGCAGTAGCCCAACCTCCGGGGCCTCAGAGCAGTTCTTC.

This clonotype occurred a few times. This chain connects TRBV3-1 to TRBJ1-1; the match to TRBD1 covers 8 bases. The CDR3 runs 15 residues. Germline V CDR1 and CDR2: LGHDT, YNNKEL (reference sequence). The J segment lost 5 bases and the V segment lost 4 bases, leaving 9 bases of the junction unmatched. The CDR3 loop reads CASSRTGQRGTEAFF. The CDR3 nucleotides are TGTGCCAGCAGCCGGACAGGGCAGCGCGGAACTGAAGCTTTCTTT.

This chain links TRBV30 with TRBJ1-4, with D possibly TRBD1 on 6 matching bases. The CDR3 loop spans 15 amino acids. V gave up 3 bases and J gave up 3 bases, with 14 bases separating them. The germline V gene encodes CDR1 GTSNPN and CDR2 SVGIG (reference sequence). CDR3 sequence: CAWSRTGISNEKLFF. CDR3 DNA sequence: TGTGCCTGGAGCCGTACAGGGATTTCTAATGAAAAACTGTTTTTT.

This chain connects TRBV12-3 or TRBV12-4 to TRBJ2-2; 8 bases are shared with TRBD2. The CDR3 contains 14 residues. V lost 7 bases and J lost 4; bases outside the gene matches: 5. The CDR3 protein is CASIGAGGTGELFF. The DNA of the CDR3 is TGTGCCAGCATCGGGGCGGGGGGCACCGGGGAGCTGTTTTTT.

A word on this clonotype: A junction boundary mismatches the germline segment, possibly from a read error. V and J are TRBV7-9 and TRBJ2-6; possible D gene TRBD1, 5 bases. This CDR3 region has 14 residues. Germline CDR1 is SEHNR and CDR2 is FQNEAQ (reference sequence). Here the CDR3 DNA reads TGTGCCAGCAGCAGGTCCTCTGGGGCCAACGCCCTGACTTTC. Translating gives CASSRSSGANALTF.

This clonotype has just a few counts. The genes are TRBV12-5 and TRBJ2-4; 10 bases are shared with TRBD2. Trimming at V came to 6 bases and at J to 0 bases, leaving 14 bases not matched to a gene. This CDR3 is built from 19 residues. Per germline, CDR1 LGHNT and CDR2 FRNRAP. CDR3 region: CASGPDLSGRDIAKNIQYF. The CDR3 nucleotides are TGTGCTAGTGGCCCGGATTTGAGCGGGAGGGATATAGCCAAAAACATTCAGTACTTC.

This clonotype came up a few times. The gene calls are TRBV5-1 and TRBJ2-5, with D possibly being TRBD1 (6 bases). With 3 bases removed from V and 1 base from J, the gap between germline ends came to 7 bases. This CDR3 spans 13 amino acids. Per germline, CDR1 SGHRS and CDR2 YFSETQ. The CDR3 coding sequence is TGCGCCAGCAGCTGGACAGCCCAAGAGACCCAGTACTTC. It encodes CASSWTAQETQYF.

This clonotype was seen a handful of times. The chain links TRBV12-3 or TRBV12-4 to TRBJ2-2; D is possibly TRBD2 (5 bases). The germline V and J ends were trimmed by 0 bases and 7 bases, with 15 bases remaining between them. The CDR3 is 16 residues long. In nucleotides, the CDR3 is TGTGCCAGCAGTTTAGCCGGTAGCGAATTCAGCGGGGAGCTGTTTTTT. Translated: CASSLAGSEFSGELFF.

This clonotype appeared many times. CDR3 sequence: CASSLREQYF. CDR3 DNA: TGTGCCAGCAGTTTACGCGAGCAGTACTTC. The gene calls are TRBV27 and TRBJ2-7; D is uncertain. This CDR3 is 10 amino acids long. CDR1 is MNHEY, CDR2 SMNVEV, per germline (reference sequence). Trimming left V 2 bases short and J 6 bases short, with 2 bases between.